The 21 T cell receptor beta chains listed next were all sequenced from one sample in a study of radiotherapy plus CTLA-4 blockade in lung cancer (dated by TCRdb to between 2017 and 2018). Receptor amplification or capture employed the immunoSEQ multiplex PCR assay. As stored in TCRdb, this immuneACCESS dataset retains in-frame rearrangements with V and J assigned. A fraction of the clones does not appear; measured against another copy, unresolved V genes explain less than half of the discrepancy, and the remainder lacks a known reason. This sample comprises 25,000 to 35,000 clones, approximately 80% of them detected only once. The top ten clones comprise over 15% of the sample. The specimen was peripheral blood, collected from a patient treated with radiotherapy plus ipilimumab. Receptors were obtained from a human donor with non-small cell lung cancer that progressed on radiotherapy plus ipilimumab.

This clone is a singleton in its sample. V usage is TRBV5-1 and J usage is TRBJ2-2; 9 positions match TRBD1. The CDR3 runs to 16 residues. Germline lookup yields CDR1 SGHRS and CDR2 YFSETQ. The ends lost 4 bases at V and 7 bases at J; junction bases unmatched: 11. Here the CDR3 reads CASSPTGDREGGELFF. The CDR3 DNA reads TGCGCCAGCAGCCCGACGGGGGACAGGGAAGGCGGGGAGCTGTTTTTT.

The chain combines TRBV4-2 with TRBJ1-1, with no clear D. The CDR3 sequence is 15 residues long. V was pared by 0 bases and J by 11 bases, with 19 bases between. The germline gives CDR1 LGHNA, CDR2 YNFKEQ. As DNA, the CDR3 is TGTGCCAGCAGCCAAGATCATTCTTACCGGGGTGATGCTTTCTTT. It is translated as CASSQDHSYRGDAFF.

The chain combines TRBV7-9 with TRBJ1-2, with 7 bases lining up with TRBD1. Looked up from germline, CDR1 is SEHNR and CDR2 is FQNEAQ (reference sequence). This CDR3 has 13 amino acids. With 6 bases clipped from V and 7 bases from J, the junction kept 8 bases outside the gene matches. The CDR3, as DNA: TGTGCCAGCAGACCCGGGACAGTAGGTGGCTACACCTTC. Residues: CASRPGTVGGYTF.

The V call is TRBV27, the J call TRBJ2-3; weak D call: TRBD1 (9 bases). The CDR3 has 16 amino acids. Germline values: CDR1 MNHEY, CDR2 SMNVEV (reference sequence). V lost 6 bases and J 4 bases, leaving 20 bases between the germline ends. Here the CDR3 DNA reads TGTGCCAGCAGGGACAGGGGAATCGGGAGGGCAGATACGCAGTATTTT. It translates to CASRDRGIGRADTQYF.

This clone was seen just once. The chain links TRBV10-3 to TRBJ1-4; 7 bases agree with TRBD1. The V and J ends lost 0 bases and 6 bases, in that order; junction bases with no gene match: 1. Germline values: CDR1 ENHRY, CDR2 SYGVKD. There are 14 residues in the CDR3. DNA for the CDR3: TGTGCCATCAGTGAGTCGGGGACAGATGAAAAACTGTTTTTT. Encoded protein: CAISESGTDEKLFF.

The genes are TRBV13 and TRBJ2-5; the D is unclear. The CDR3 length is 14 residues. The germline V gene encodes CDR1 PRHDT and CDR2 FYEKMQ (reference sequence). Trimming cost V 1 base and J 3 bases, with 9 bases left between them. The CDR3 coding sequence is TGTGCCAGCAGCTTAGAGATTAGAAAAGAGACCCAGTACTTC. Translating it yields CASSLEIRKETQYF. The whole variable domain, filled in from reference TRBV13 and TRBJ2-5, reads AAGVIQSPRHLIKEKRETATLKCYPIPRHDTVYWYQQGPGQDPQFLISFYEKMQSDKGSIPDRFSAQQFSDYHSELNMSSLELGDSALYFCASSLEIRKETQYFGPGTRLLVL.

The chain recombines TRBV28 with TRBJ2-3; 11 bases fit TRBD2. The CDR3 consists of 17 residues. Germline values: CDR1 MDHEN, CDR2 SYDVKM. V was pared by 5 bases and J by 2 bases, with 9 bases of the junction left unmatched. DNA for the CDR3: TGTGCCAGCAGTCCTCAAACTAGCGGGAGTACCACAGATACGCAGTATTTT. Its translation is CASSPQTSGSTTDTQYF.

The CDR3 protein is CAISEGGWADQPQHF. The CDR3 DNA sequence: TGTGCCATCAGTGAGGGGGGGTGGGCCGATCAGCCCCAGCATTTT. The chain links TRBV10-3 to TRBJ1-5, with a weak D call TRBD1 (5 bases). Germline V gene data show CDR1 as ENHRY and CDR2 as SYGVKD. This CDR3 comprises 15 residues. V was shortened by 2 bases and J by 5 bases, with 13 bases between the two germline ends.

CDR3 residues: CASSPNGLAAAYNEQFF. CDR3 DNA sequence: TGTGCCAGCAGCCCCAACGGACTAGCGGCAGCCTACAATGAGCAGTTCTTC. The chain joins TRBV5-5 to TRBJ2-1; TRBD2 agrees at 10 bases. The germline V gene encodes CDR1 SGHKS and CDR2 YYEKEE (reference sequence). This CDR3 spans 17 amino acids. The V gene end was trimmed by 4 bases and the J gene end by 2 bases; junction bases not matched to a gene: 9. Together with reference TRBV5-5 and TRBJ2-1, the CDR3 gives the full variable domain: DAGVTQSPTHLIKTRGQQVTLRCSPISGHKSVSWYQQVLGQGPQFIFQYYEKEERGRGNFPDRFSARQFPNYSSELNVNALLLGDSALYLCASSPNGLAAAYNEQFFGPGTRLTVL.

The chain recombines TRBV6-6 with TRBJ2-3, with D possibly matching TRBD2 (5 bases). The CDR3 runs 14 residues. CDR1 and CDR2 from the germline V gene are MNHNY and SVGAGI (reference sequence). Trimming pared 0 bases from V and 4 bases from J, leaving 8 bases between. This CDR3 reads CASSYSSSPDTQYF. CDR3 DNA sequence: TGTGCCAGCAGTTACTCGTCTAGCCCAGATACGCAGTATTTT.

The chain carries TRBV5-4 and TRBJ1-1; tentatively, D is TRBD1 (5 bases). The CDR3 runs 17 residues. Germline V gives CDR1 SGHNT, CDR2 YYREEE (reference sequence). V lost 4 bases, J lost 0 bases, and 19 bases lay in between. CDR3 nucleotide sequence: TGTGCCAGCAGCGCTCGGGACGGTAATGCCATGAACACTGAAGCTTTCTTT. Its translation is CASSARDGNAMNTEAFF.

This clone came up once. This chain connects TRBV7-9 to TRBJ2-5; D not certain. The end of the DNA aligns better with TRBJ2-7, so the J call may be wrong. Germline V gives CDR1 SEHNR, CDR2 FQNEAQ (reference sequence). The CDR3 extends over 11 amino acids. The CDR3: CASSLFYEQYF. In DNA form, the CDR3 reads TGTGCCAGCAGCCTTTTCTACGAGCAGTACTTC.

The count of this clone is one. The V and J genes are TRBV20-1 and TRBJ1-1; D gene uncertain. From germline, CDR1 is DFQATT and CDR2 SNEGSKA (reference sequence). V dropped 6 bases and J dropped 2 bases, with 7 bases sitting between them. The CDR3 is made up of 11 amino acids. The CDR3 DNA is TGCAGTGCAAGCCTTAACACTGAAGCTTTCTTT. Translating gives CSASLNTEAFF.

V gene TRBV27 combines with J gene TRBJ2-1; D not certain. CDR1 MNHEY and CDR2 SMNVEV come from the germline V gene (reference sequence). CDR3 length: 16 residues. Trimming pared 2 bases from V and 0 bases from J, leaving 11 bases between. The CDR3 sequence is CASSLRWESSYNEQFF. CDR3 coding DNA: TGTGCCAGCAGTTTACGTTGGGAAAGCTCCTACAATGAGCAGTTCTTC.

The genes are TRBV2 and TRBJ1-5, with 7 bases fitting TRBD1. CDR1 and CDR2 (germline): SNHLY, FYNNEI. The CDR3 has 15 residues. With 6 bases clipped from V and 0 bases from J, the junction kept 5 bases outside the gene matches. The CDR3 DNA follows: TGTGCCAGCAGACAGGGGCCTGATAGCAATCAGCCCCAGCATTTT. Translating it yields CASRQGPDSNQPQHF.

The rearrangement uses TRBV5-1 and TRBJ1-1; 7 nucleotides align to TRBD1. Unmatched junction bases numbered 4, after V lost 4 bases and J lost 1 base. This CDR3 region has 14 residues. From germline, CDR1 is SGHRS and CDR2 YFSETQ. The CDR3 coding sequence is TGCGCCAGCAGCCGGGGACAGTCGAACACTGAAGCTTTCTTT. This gives the protein CASSRGQSNTEAFF.

The chain recombines TRBV13 with TRBJ1-3; D is unresolved. The CDR3 totals 15 residues. V lost 1 base and J 0 bases, leaving 7 bases between the germline ends. Per germline, CDR1 PRHDT and CDR2 FYEKMQ (reference sequence). DNA for the CDR3: TGTGCCAGCAGCTTAGTTAGCGGCTCTGGAAACACCATATATTTT. It specifies CASSLVSGSGNTIYF. The variable domain in full, with the rest retrieved from reference TRBV13 and TRBJ1-3, is AAGVIQSPRHLIKEKRETATLKCYPIPRHDTVYWYQQGPGQDPQFLISFYEKMQSDKGSIPDRFSAQQFSDYHSELNMSSLELGDSALYFCASSLVSGSGNTIYFGEGSWLTVV.

This clone was seen a handful of times. The CDR3 DNA reads TGTGCCAGCAGCCCGGTTGAGTGGCAGAACACTGAAGCTTTCTTT. Amino acid sequence: CASSPVEWQNTEAFF. The rearrangement joins TRBV7-9 to TRBJ1-1; D unclear. V was pared by 5 bases and J by 1 base, with 14 bases between. This CDR3 region has 15 residues. The V gene's germline CDR1 is SEHNR and CDR2 FQNEAQ (reference sequence).

The genes are TRBV11-2 and TRBJ1-1; TRBD1 agrees at 9 bases. CDR1 is SGHAT, CDR2 FQNNGV, per germline. V trimming: 5 bases; J trimming: 3 bases; junction bases outside the gene matches: 7. The CDR3 is 15 residues long. DNA of the CDR3: TGTGCCAGCAGCAACACAGGGGGCGCGGACACTGAAGCTTTCTTT. It codes for CASSNTGGADTEAFF.

This clone occurred a few times. The V gene is TRBV6-5, the J gene TRBJ2-1; D unresolved. This CDR3 contains 16 residues. Germline CDR1 and CDR2: MNHEY and SVGAGI. V was trimmed by 0 bases and J by 0 bases, leaving 9 bases between them. The CDR3: CASSYSIQASYNEQFF. CDR3 bases: TGTGCCAGCAGTTACTCGATACAAGCCTCCTACAATGAGCAGTTCTTC.

This clone showed up just a few times. The V gene is TRBV19, the J gene TRBJ2-1; maybe TRBD1 (5 bases). V dropped 0 bases and J dropped 9 bases, with 9 bases sitting between them. In germline, CDR1 is LNHDA, CDR2 SQIVND (reference sequence). This CDR3 comprises 13 residues. The CDR3 coding sequence is TGTGCCAGTAGTATAGATGGGGCGGCTGAGCAGTTCTTC. The encoded protein is CASSIDGAAEQFF.